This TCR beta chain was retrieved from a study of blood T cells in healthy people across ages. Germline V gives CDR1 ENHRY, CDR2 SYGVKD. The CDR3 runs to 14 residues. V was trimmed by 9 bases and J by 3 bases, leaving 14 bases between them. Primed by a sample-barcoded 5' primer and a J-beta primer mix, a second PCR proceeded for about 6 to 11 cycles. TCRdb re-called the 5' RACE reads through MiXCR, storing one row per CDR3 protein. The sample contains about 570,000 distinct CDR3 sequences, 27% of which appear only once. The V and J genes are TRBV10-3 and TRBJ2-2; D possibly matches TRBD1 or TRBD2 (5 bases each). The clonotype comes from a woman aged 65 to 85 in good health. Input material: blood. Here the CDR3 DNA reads TGTGCCATTAGGGACCGCGAAGACACCGGGGAGCTGTTTTTT. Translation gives CAIRDREDTGELFF.